This TCR beta chain was sequenced for a study of Graves' ophthalmopathy and Graves' hyperthyroidism. Study results and caveats: A 13-signature model separated ophthalmopathy from stable hyperthyroidism, about 90% sensitivity, approximately 80% specificity.

V gave up 6 bases and J gave up 8 bases, with 14 bases separating them. The CDR3 covers 14 residues. CDR1 is SGHTA and CDR2 is FQGNSA in the germline V gene. This clonotype was picked up a small number of times. What it binds is unknown. It was on clinical symptoms, serum thyroxine, TRAb, thyroid ultrasound and orbital computed tomography that diagnosis relied. Amplification from RNA transcripts yielded the TCR beta CDR3 regions. The workflow started with a first-round RT-PCR run with HTBI primers and then moved on to a second-round multiplex PCR. MiXCR, applied by TCRdb to the multiplex PCR reads, yields one record per CDR3 protein. The data contain 650,000 to 900,000 distinct CDR3 sequences, 40% of them singletons.

Specimen: peripheral blood. The origin of this receptor is an adult man with Graves' ophthalmopathy. The V call is TRBV7-2, the J call TRBJ1-6; D might be TRBD1 (5 bases). CDR3 sequence: CASSPQGEDSPLHF. The DNA for the CDR3 is TGTGCCAGCAGTCCCCAGGGAGAAGATTCACCCCTCCACTTT.